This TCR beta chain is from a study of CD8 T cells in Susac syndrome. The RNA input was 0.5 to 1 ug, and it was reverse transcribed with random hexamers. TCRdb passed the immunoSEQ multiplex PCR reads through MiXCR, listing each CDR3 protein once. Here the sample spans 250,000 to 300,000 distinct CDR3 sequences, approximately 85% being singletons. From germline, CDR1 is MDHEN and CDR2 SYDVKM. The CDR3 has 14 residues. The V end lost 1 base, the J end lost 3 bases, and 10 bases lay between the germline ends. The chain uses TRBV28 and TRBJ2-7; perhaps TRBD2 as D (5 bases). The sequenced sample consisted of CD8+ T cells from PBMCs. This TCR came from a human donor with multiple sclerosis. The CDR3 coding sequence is TGTGCCAGCAGTTTATATTGGGGAGTCTACGAGCAGTACTTC. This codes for CASSLYWGVYEQYF.